The source of this T cell receptor beta chain is a study of blood T cells in healthy people across ages. Study observations and caveats: Older individuals had lower TCR beta diversity per million T cells (the decline was roughly linear).

Trimming removed 6 bases from V and 1 base from J; junction bases left unmatched: 8. CDR3 size: 15 residues. This clonotype has more than one count but fewer than ten. Its antigen is not identified. Combining a sample-barcoded 5' primer with a J-beta primer mix, a second PCR ran for roughly 7 to 12 cycles. Each cDNA molecule was tagged by a template-switch adaptor with 12 random nucleotides. Sequencing yielded, for each sample, at least 3 million paired-end reads carrying CDR3. MiXCR, run by TCRdb on the 5' RACE reads, gives a single entry per CDR3 protein. This sample has under 1 million distinct CDR3 sequences, with around two fifths found just once.

This TCR came from a man aged 60 to 69 in good health. This chain links TRBV12-3 or TRBV12-4 with TRBJ2-7; 8 nucleotides match TRBD2. The sequenced sample was blood. CDR3 in amino acids: CASSPRGGHSYEQYF. As DNA, the CDR3 is TGTGCCAGCAGCCCTCGGGGGGGACATTCCTACGAGCAGTACTTC.